A selection of T cell receptor beta chains follows, all from one sample in a study of neurological immune-mediated disorders. One entry per CDR3 protein, called by TCRdb with MiXCR from the 5' RACE reads. The table records tens of thousands of distinct CDR3 sequences, around 2.9% of them present only once. Material: PBMCs. Every receptor here comes from a woman in her sixties or seventies with multiple sclerosis. The CDR3 runs from the conserved cysteine through the conserved F or W. The D gene is left open where the match is weak. The size field reads once, few or many counts, or a class when the clone is expanded.

CDR3: CASSSAGTGAWETQYF
DNA: TGCGCCAGCAGCTCCGCCGGGACAGGGGCTTGGGAGACCCAGTACTTC
V: TRBV5-1
J: TRBJ2-5
D: TRBD1
size: many

CDR3: CASSPRFGGYEQYF
DNA: TGTGCCAGCAGCCCCCGGTTTGGGGGCTACGAGCAGTACTTC
V: TRBV5-6
J: TRBJ2-7
D: NA
size: many

CDR3: CASSLQAEETQYF
DNA: TGCGCCAGCAGCTTGCAGGCCGAGGAGACCCAGTACTTC
V: TRBV5-1
J: TRBJ2-5
D: NA
size: many

CDR3: CASSYSKSGNTGELFF
DNA: TGTGCCAGCAGTTACTCGAAAAGCGGAAACACCGGGGAGCTGTTTTTT
V: TRBV6-6
J: TRBJ2-2
D: NA
size: many

CDR3: CASSDRRDSPLHF
DNA: TGTGCCAGCAGCGACAGGCGGGATTCACCCCTCCACTTT
V: TRBV3-1
J: TRBJ1-6
D: NA
size: many

CDR3: CASSLALAGYNEQFF
DNA: TGCGCCAGCAGCTTGGCGCTAGCGGGCTACAATGAGCAGTTCTTC
V: TRBV5-1
J: TRBJ2-1
D: TRBD2
size: medium-sized

CDR3: CASRSSTGEGETQYF
DNA: TGTGCCAGCAGGTCATCGACAGGGGAAGGGGAAACGCAGTATTTT
V: TRBV7-9
J: TRBJ2-3
D: TRBD1
size: many

CDR3: CASSPRHQSGQFF
DNA: TGTGCCAGCAGCCCCCGACACCAGTCCGGGCAGTTCTTC
V: TRBV7-8
J: TRBJ2-1
D: NA
size: many

CDR3: CASSQEEASYGYTF
DNA: TGTGCCAGCAGCCAAGAAGAGGCTTCCTATGGCTACACCTTC
V: TRBV4-2
J: TRBJ1-2
D: NA
size: many

CDR3: CASSPADGPNEKLFF
DNA: TGCGCCAGCAGCCCGGCAGACGGACCTAATGAAAAACTGTTTTTT
V: TRBV5-1
J: TRBJ1-4
D: NA
size: many

CDR3: CASSPYGQATSNEQFF
DNA: TGCGCCAGCAGCCCTTATGGACAGGCTACATCCAATGAGCAGTTCTTC
V: TRBV5-1
J: TRBJ2-1
D: TRBD1
size: many

CDR3: CASSSGTGGGNEQFF
DNA: TGTGCCAGCAGCTCCGGGACAGGGGGAGGCAATGAGCAGTTCTTC
V: TRBV7-6
J: TRBJ2-1
D: TRBD1
size: many

CDR3: CASSPGRGRTGELFF
DNA: TGCGCCAGCAGCCCCGGCAGGGGCCGAACCGGGGAGCTGTTTTTT
V: TRBV5-1
J: TRBJ2-2
D: NA
size: many

CDR3: CASSIGSGTGTDTQYF
DNA: TGTGCCAGCAGCATAGGGTCCGGGACAGGCACAGATACGCAGTATTTT
V: TRBV27
J: TRBJ2-3
D: TRBD1
size: many

CDR3: CASRGLAINTGELFF
DNA: TGTGCCAGCAGGGGACTAGCGATCAACACCGGGGAGCTGTTTTTT
V: TRBV27
J: TRBJ2-2
D: TRBD2
size: many

CDR3: CATQGSSYEQYF
DNA: TGTGCCACCCAGGGTTCTTCCTACGAGCAGTACTTC
V: TRBV10-3
J: TRBJ2-7
D: NA
size: many

CDR3: CASKRAGVNNEQFF
DNA: TGTGCCAGCAAGAGAGCGGGGGTCAACAATGAGCAGTTCTTC
V: TRBV6-5
J: TRBJ2-1
D: TRBD2
size: many

CDR3: CASSHPQGGSRPYEQYF
DNA: TGCGCCAGCAGCCATCCCCAGGGGGGTAGTCGCCCCTACGAGCAGTACTTC
V: TRBV4-1
J: TRBJ2-7
D: NA
size: medium-sized

CDR3: CASSETGTGASGYTF
DNA: TGTGCCAGCAGCGAAACCGGGACAGGGGCCAGTGGCTACACCTTC
V: TRBV12-3/TRBV12-4
J: TRBJ1-2
D: TRBD1
size: many

CDR3: CASSQPAGTGSVGEQYF
DNA: TGTGCCAGCAGCCAACCGGCCGGGACAGGGTCGGTTGGTGAGCAGTACTTC
V: TRBV3-1
J: TRBJ2-7
D: TRBD1
size: many

CDR3: CATSRVGVTTRVSGNTIYF
DNA: TGTGCCACCAGCAGAGTTGGAGTTACGACACGGGTCTCTGGAAACACCATATATTTT
V: TRBV15
J: TRBJ1-3
D: NA
size: many

CDR3: CASNRETSSYNEQFF
DNA: TGTGCCAGCAACAGGGAGACTAGCTCCTACAATGAGCAGTTCTTC
V: TRBV7-2
J: TRBJ2-1
D: NA
size: many

CDR3: CASSTGDRSNEKLFF
DNA: TGCGCCAGCAGCACAGGGGACAGATCTAATGAAAAACTGTTTTTT
V: TRBV5-1
J: TRBJ1-4
D: TRBD1
size: many

CDR3: CASSLAWYEQYF
DNA: TGTGCCAGCAGTCTTGCTTGGTACGAGCAGTACTTC
V: TRBV6-6
J: TRBJ2-7
D: NA
size: many

CDR3: CSASRSAGGPREQYF
DNA: TGCAGTGCTAGTCGGTCGGCGGGGGGGCCGCGCGAGCAGTACTTC
V: TRBV20-1
J: TRBJ2-7
D: TRBD2
size: many

CDR3: CSGQRAGGYNEQFF
DNA: TGCAGTGGACAAAGGGCGGGGGGCTACAATGAGCAGTTCTTC
V: TRBV20-1
J: TRBJ2-1
D: TRBD2
size: many

CDR3: CASSQDLAGGFGETQYF
DNA: TGTGCCAGCAGCCAAGATCTTGCAGGGGGCTTCGGGGAGACCCAGTACTTC
V: TRBV14
J: TRBJ2-5
D: TRBD1
size: many

CDR3: CAISDRDRVSTEAFF
DNA: TGTGCCATCAGTGACAGGGACAGGGTGAGCACTGAAGCTTTCTTT
V: TRBV10-3
J: TRBJ1-1
D: TRBD1
size: many